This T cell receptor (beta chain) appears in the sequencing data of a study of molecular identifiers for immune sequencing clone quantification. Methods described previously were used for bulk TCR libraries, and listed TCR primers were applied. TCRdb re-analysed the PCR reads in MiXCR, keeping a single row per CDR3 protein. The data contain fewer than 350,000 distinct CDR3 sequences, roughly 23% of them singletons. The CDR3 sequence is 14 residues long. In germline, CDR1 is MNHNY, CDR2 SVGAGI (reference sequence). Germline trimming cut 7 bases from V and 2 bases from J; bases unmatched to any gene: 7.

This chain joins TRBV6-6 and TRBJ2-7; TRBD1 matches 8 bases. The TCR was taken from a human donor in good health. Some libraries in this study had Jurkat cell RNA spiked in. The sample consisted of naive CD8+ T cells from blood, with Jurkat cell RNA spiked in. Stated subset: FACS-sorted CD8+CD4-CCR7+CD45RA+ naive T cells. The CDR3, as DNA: TGTGCCAGCATTGTTGGGACAGGCCCCTACGAGCAGTACTTC. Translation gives CASIVGTGPYEQYF.